Listed below are T cell receptor beta chains from one sample, sequenced in a study of persistence of HIV-infected CD4 T cells. Only in-frame clones appear in the TCRdb table, and some are missing; sequencing was by immunoSEQ multiplex PCR. The table has 35,000 to 50,000 clones, approximately 89% seen once. The antigens of these receptors remain unknown. This material consisted of CD4+ T cells sorted from PBMCs after approximately 19-hour stimulation, taken from a patient who received antiretroviral therapy. The source of these receptors is an adult man with HIV who was CMV-seropositive. The conserved cysteine and the conserved F or W are not part of the CDR3 here. The size field is filled for only some rows; it gives once, few, many or a size class.

v_gene	j_gene	abundance	CDR3aa
TRBV28	TRBJ2-2	-	ASSSGGANTGELF
TRBV28	TRBJ1-2	-	ASSLGKDRGGGYT
TRBV19	TRBJ2-7	-	ASKGRASYEQY
TRBV19	TRBJ2-3	few	ASSIRPKRASTDTQY
TRBV7-6	TRBJ2-3	-	ASSLRADRVQY
TRBV9	TRBJ1-2	-	ASSVVPVNYGYT
TRBV5-1	TRBJ2-7	-	ASSLGSSTVYEQY
TRBV6-5	TRBJ2-1	-	ASRKERGLF
TRBV28	TRBJ1-1	-	ASSRSRENTEAF
TRBV6-1	TRBJ2-7	-	ASSELTGNSYEQY
TRBV20-1	TRBJ2-7	-	SARTTYEQY
TRBV15	TRBJ2-7	-	ATSRLRQGTYEQY
TRBV7-2	TRBJ2-6	-	ASSPGRLAGANVLT
TRBV9	TRBJ2-1	-	ASSGGTSGHNEQF
TRBV6-4	TRBJ1-1	-	ASTFEGQLNTEAF
TRBV6-5	TRBJ1-6	-	ASSRGWGSPLH
TRBV24-1	TRBJ2-2	-	ATSEAGITGELF
TRBV12-3/TRBV12-4	TRBJ2-7	-	ASSWVFDEQY
TRBV7-3	TRBJ2-1	-	ASSLPRGSGGADEQF
TRBV28	TRBJ2-2	-	ASRQANTGELF
TRBV19	TRBJ2-1	-	ASSIWGATPYNEQF
TRBV7-9	TRBJ1-2	-	ASSFRNTARGTYGYT
TRBV28	TRBJ2-3	-	ASTTRAVSTDTQY
TRBV21-1	TRBJ2-3	-	ASRTVLGADTQY
TRBV27	TRBJ2-5	-	ASSQNQWLQETQY
TRBV2	TRBJ1-4	-	ASTPRSGQAINEKLF
TRBV5-6	TRBJ2-3	once	ASSYTDTQY
TRBV5-5	TRBJ2-7	-	ASSLEQQGVYEQY
TRBV6-5	TRBJ1-6	-	ASSYKAQNSPLH